These 20 T cell receptor beta chains share one sample of origin, sequenced in a study of diagnostic markers for celiac disease (dated by TCRdb to 2020 to 2021). The reads were generated on an Illumina MiSeq. One entry per CDR3 protein sequence results from the TCRdb reprocessing of the reads, with DNA left out. This specimen's table enumerates fewer than 4,500 distinct CDR3 sequences. Clones ranked in the top ten supply roughly 9.8% of the sample. The sequencing sample was made of either unsorted cells or a sorted T cell fraction (not recorded which). The receptors derive from a human donor. This table probably holds off-target reads from a library built for another chain.

Its frequency marks this clonotype as large. The genes are TRBV4-3 and TRBJ2-7; TCRdb names TRBD2, which stays unverified in the absence of DNA. The CDR3 contains 16 residues. Germline-derived CDR1 and CDR2 are LGHNA and YSLEER. The CDR3 sequence is CASSQGYSASSYEQYF.

The V call is TRBV14, the J call TRBJ1-1; TCRdb returns TRBD1, unconfirmable since there is no DNA. The CDR3 consists of 17 residues. In germline, CDR1 is SGHDN, CDR2 FVKESK. CDR3: CASSPLGRTAGPTEAFF.

By frequency, this clonotype is medium-sized (0.01 to 0.1%). This chain links TRBV5-6 with TRBJ1-2. Germline lookup yields CDR1 SGHDT and CDR2 YYEEEE. The CDR3 is made up of 15 amino acids. The CDR3 region is CASSLSTQLLYGYTF.

The chain uses TRBV7-2 and TRBJ1-3; TCRdb reports TRBD1, a call that lacks DNA to check it against. Germline lookup yields CDR1 SGHTA and CDR2 FQGNSA. The CDR3 sequence is 14 residues long. This CDR3 is CASSPGVAGNTIYF.

This clonotype is classed as medium-sized (0.01 to 0.1%) by frequency. The gene calls are TRBV4-1 and TRBJ2-3; no DNA is available, so the TRBD2 call from TCRdb remains unchecked. The CDR3 runs to 17 residues. Germline CDR1 MGHRA, CDR2 YSYEKL. CDR3 region: CASSHPVGGSSADTQYF.

This chain joins TRBV11-3 and TRBJ2-1; TCRdb reports TRBD1, a call that lacks DNA to check it against. The germline V gene has CDR1 SGHNT and CDR2 YENEEA. CDR3 length: 13 amino acids. The CDR3 protein is CASSLGGGEEQFF.

This clonotype is deemed medium-sized by its frequency. The V call is TRBV7-2, the J call TRBJ1-1; TCRdb calls TRBD1, which cannot be checked without DNA. The CDR3 contains 14 residues. Per the germline V gene, CDR1 is SGHTA and CDR2 is FQGNSA. CDR3 region: CASSLRTGGSEAFF. The entire variable domain, with the rest obtained from reference TRBV7-2 and TRBJ1-1, is as follows: GAGVSQSPSNKVTEKGKDVELRCDPISGHTALYWYRQSLGQGLEFLIYFQGNSAPDKSGLPSDRFSAERTGGSVSTLTIQRTQQEDSAVYLCASSLRTGGSEAFFGQGTRLTVV.

Measured by frequency, this clonotype is large. V is TRBV27 and J is TRBJ1-5; the TCRdb D gene call, TRBD1, has no DNA to confirm it. CDR1 and CDR2 (germline): MNHEY, SMNVEV (reference sequence). The CDR3 consists of 16 residues. CDR3 protein: CASSLTHRGSNQPQHF.

The rearrangement joins TRBV9 to TRBJ1-5. Germline V CDR1 and CDR2: SGDLS, YYNGEE. CDR3 size: 15 residues. The CDR3 is CASSELPYSNQPQHF. The full variable domain, in which reference TRBV9 and TRBJ1-5 provide the parts outside the CDR3, is DSGVTQTPKHLITATGQRVTLRCSPRSGDLSVYWYQQSLDQGLQFLIQYYNGEERAKGNILERFSAQQFPDLHSELNLSSLELGDSALYFCASSELPYSNQPQHFGDGTRLSIL.

V usage is TRBV18 and J usage is TRBJ2-1. The CDR3 is made up of 14 amino acids. CDR1 is KGHSH and CDR2 is LQKENI in the germline V gene. The CDR3 loop is CASSPLSGLNEQFF.

The chain recombines TRBV10-3 with TRBJ2-7. CDR1 and CDR2 (germline): ENHRY, SYGVKD. This CDR3 is 15 amino acids long. The chain's CDR3 is CAISERSPATYEQYF.

V usage is TRBV4-2 and J usage is TRBJ2-1; TCRdb reports TRBD2, a call that lacks DNA to check it against. This CDR3 spans 16 amino acids. Germline V CDR1 and CDR2: LGHNA, YNFKEQ. The CDR3 sequence is CASRLGYGLLGEEQFF.

This clonotype is medium-sized by frequency. This rearrangement joins TRBV5-1 to TRBJ1-1. The CDR3 contains 15 residues. Per germline, CDR1 SGHRS and CDR2 YFSETQ. CDR3 protein: CASSLTPSRNTEAFF.

In terms of frequency, this clonotype is medium-sized. The rearrangement links TRBV10-3 to TRBJ2-2; TCRdb gives TRBD2 as the D gene, but with no DNA this cannot be confirmed. The germline V gene has CDR1 ENHRY and CDR2 SYGVKD. The CDR3 extends over 16 amino acids. CDR3 residues: CAISLTIGINTGELFF.

The chain joins TRBV28 to TRBJ2-5; without DNA, the TCRdb call of TRBD2 cannot be checked. The CDR3 is 17 amino acids. Per the germline V gene, CDR1 is MDHEN and CDR2 is SYDVKM. This chain's CDR3 is CASSLEFDWRGGETQYF.

The chain joins TRBV7-8 to TRBJ2-7; no DNA is available, so the TRBD1 call from TCRdb remains unchecked. Germline CDR1 SGHVS, CDR2 FQNEAQ. The CDR3 is made up of 14 amino acids. The CDR3 loop reads CASSPRQRPYEQYF.

This clonotype is classed as medium-sized by frequency. The chain uses TRBV5-1 and TRBJ1-1; the D call from TCRdb, TRBD1, cannot be confirmed without DNA. The CDR3 loop spans 14 amino acids. From germline, CDR1 is SGHRS and CDR2 YFSETQ. The CDR3 sequence is CASSKAGITTEAFF. Supplemented by reference TRBV5-1 and TRBJ1-1, the full variable domain reads KAGVTQTPRYLIKTRGQQVTLSCSPISGHRSVSWYQQTPGQGLQFLFEYFSETQRNKGNFPGRFSGRQFSNSRSEMNVSTLELGDSALYLCASSKAGITTEAFFGQGTRLTVV.

The rearrangement uses TRBV21-1 and TRBJ1-5; the TRBD1 assignment by TCRdb is unverifiable without DNA. TRBV21-1 is given as a pseudogene. The CDR3 is 14 residues long. The CDR3: CASSADRAASPQHF.

This clonotype is deemed medium-sized by its frequency. V usage is TRBV27 and J usage is TRBJ1-5; checking the TCRdb D call of TRBD1 is not possible without DNA. Germline values: CDR1 MNHEY, CDR2 SMNVEV (reference sequence). The CDR3 has 15 residues. This CDR3 reads CASRNDRVSNQPQHF.

The CDR3 loop is CSAIHREADTQYF. This chain connects TRBV20-1 to TRBJ2-3; TCRdb designates TRBD2, a call that cannot be tested without DNA. The CDR3 extends over 13 amino acids. Germline assignment: CDR1 DFQATT and CDR2 SNEGSKA (reference sequence).